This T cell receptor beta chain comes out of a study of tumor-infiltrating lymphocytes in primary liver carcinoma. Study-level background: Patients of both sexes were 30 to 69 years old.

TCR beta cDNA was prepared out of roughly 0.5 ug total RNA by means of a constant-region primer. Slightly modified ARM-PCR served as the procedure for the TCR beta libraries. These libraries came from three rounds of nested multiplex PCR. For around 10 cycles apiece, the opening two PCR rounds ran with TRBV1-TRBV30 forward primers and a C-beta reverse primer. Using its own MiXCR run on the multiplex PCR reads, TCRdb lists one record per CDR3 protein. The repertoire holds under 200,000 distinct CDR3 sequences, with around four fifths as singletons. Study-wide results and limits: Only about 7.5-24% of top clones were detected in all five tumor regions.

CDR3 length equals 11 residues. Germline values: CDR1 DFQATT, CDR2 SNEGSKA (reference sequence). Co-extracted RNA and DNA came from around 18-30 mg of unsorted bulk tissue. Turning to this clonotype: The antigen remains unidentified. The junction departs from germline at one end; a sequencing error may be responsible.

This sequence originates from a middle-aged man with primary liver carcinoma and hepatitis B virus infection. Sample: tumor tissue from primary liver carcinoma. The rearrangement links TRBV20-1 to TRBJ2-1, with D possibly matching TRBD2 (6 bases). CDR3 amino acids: CSADHRDSELF. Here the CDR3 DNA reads TGCAGTGCTGACCACCGGGACTCCGAACTCTTC.